This T cell receptor (beta chain) originates from a study of T cells in Graves' hyperthyroidism and ophthalmopathy. The investigators amplified TCR beta CDR3 regions from RNA transcripts. The primer set for the first-round RT-PCR of the TCR CDR3 was HTBI. One entry per CDR3 protein, called by TCRdb with MiXCR from the multiplex PCR reads. The data show fewer than 700,000 distinct CDR3 sequences, 15% to 20% seen once. There are 12 residues in the CDR3. The V segment lost 5 bases and the J segment 11 bases; nucleotides outside the gene matches: 8. Germline V gives CDR1 LGHDT, CDR2 YNNKEL (reference sequence). This clonotype appeared many times.

The sequencing input was blood. This receptor was taken from a woman aged 30 to 39 with Graves' hyperthyroidism. The chain links TRBV3-1 to TRBJ1-1; 7 bases fit TRBD1. CDR3 sequence reads: CASSEKTGLAFF. DNA of the CDR3: TGTGCCAGCAGCGAAAAGACAGGGTTGGCTTTCTTT.